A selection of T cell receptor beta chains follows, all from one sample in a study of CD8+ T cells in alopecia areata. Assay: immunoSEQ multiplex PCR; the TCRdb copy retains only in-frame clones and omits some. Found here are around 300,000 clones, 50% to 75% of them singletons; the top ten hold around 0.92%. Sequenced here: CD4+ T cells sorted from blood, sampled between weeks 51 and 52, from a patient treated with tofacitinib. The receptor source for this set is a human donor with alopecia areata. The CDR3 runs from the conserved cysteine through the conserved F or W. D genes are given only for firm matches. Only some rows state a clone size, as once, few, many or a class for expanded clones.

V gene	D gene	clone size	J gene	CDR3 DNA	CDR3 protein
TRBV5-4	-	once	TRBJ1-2	TGTGCCAGCAGCTTGGGCGGCTTGCGCTATGGCTACACCTTC	CASSLGGLRYGYTF
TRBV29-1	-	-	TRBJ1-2	TGCAGCCCAGGAGGAGGGGGGAACTATGGCTACACCTTC	CSPGGGGNYGYTF
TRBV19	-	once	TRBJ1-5	TGTGCCAGTAGACACCCGGTGAGCAATCAGCCCCAGCATTTT	CASRHPVSNQPQHF
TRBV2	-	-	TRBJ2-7	TGTGCCAGCAGCGTTCGGCTGAGCTCCTACGAGCAGTACTTC	CASSVRLSSYEQYF
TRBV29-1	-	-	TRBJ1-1	TGCAGCGCATCGACCCTTGGGAACACTGAAGCTTTCTTT	CSASTLGNTEAFF
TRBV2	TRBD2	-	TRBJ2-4	TGTGCCAGCAGTGAAATAAGAGGTAGCGGGGTCCCCGGCGCCAAAAACATTCAGTACTTC	CASSEIRGSGVPGAKNIQYF
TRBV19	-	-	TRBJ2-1	TGTGCCAGTAAGGACGGGCACTACAATGAGCAGTTCTTC	CASKDGHYNEQFF
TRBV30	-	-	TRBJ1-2	TGTGCCTGGAGTGTACGGGGCAGAAACTATGGCTACACCTTC	CAWSVRGRNYGYTF
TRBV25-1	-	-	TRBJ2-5	TGTGCCAGCGCCCCGACAGGCCTCCAAGAGACCCAGTACTTC	CASAPTGLQETQYF
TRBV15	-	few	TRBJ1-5	TGTGCCACCAGCAGAGATAGTCTTGGGCAGGGGCTTGATCAGCCCCAGCATTTT	CATSRDSLGQGLDQPQHF
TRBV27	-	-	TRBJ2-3	TGTGCCAGCAGTTTATCGACAGGTGTATTGACAGATACGCAGTATTTT	CASSLSTGVLTDTQYF
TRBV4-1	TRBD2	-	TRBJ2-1	TGCGCCAGCAGCCAAGATCCTAGCGGGGCCAATCGGGATGAGCAGTTCTTC	CASSQDPSGANRDEQFF
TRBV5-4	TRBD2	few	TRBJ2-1	TGTGCCAGCAGCTTGGCGACTAGCGGGGCATACAATGAGCAGTTCTTC	CASSLATSGAYNEQFF
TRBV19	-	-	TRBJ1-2	TGTGCCAGTAGTATACCGCAGGGATCTGGCTACACCTTC	CASSIPQGSGYTF
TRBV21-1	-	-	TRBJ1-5	TGTGCCAGCAGCAAAGTCTGGGACAACAATCAGCCCCAGCATTTT	CASSKVWDNNQPQHF
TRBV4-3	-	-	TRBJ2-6	TGCGCCAGCAGCCAAGACACAGGCTCTGGGGCCAACGTCCTGACTTTC	CASSQDTGSGANVLTF
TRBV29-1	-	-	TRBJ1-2	TGCAGCGTCACCGGGACCGGGTATGGCTACACCTTC	CSVTGTGYGYTF
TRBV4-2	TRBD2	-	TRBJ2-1	TGTGCCAGCACCCCAAGATGGGCACTAGCGTCAAACAATGAGCAGTTCTTC	CASTPRWALASNNEQFF
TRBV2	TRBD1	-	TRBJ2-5	TGTGCCAGCAGCGATACCCGGGACAGGGGGAGGGAGACCCAGTACTTC	CASSDTRDRGRETQYF
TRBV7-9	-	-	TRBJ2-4	TGTGCCAGCAGCTTACCCGGACCCTCACAAAACATTCAGTACTTC	CASSLPGPSQNIQYF
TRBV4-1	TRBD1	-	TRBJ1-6	TGCGCCAGCAGCCAAACAGGACAGGGGGACTATAATTCACCCCTCCACTTT	CASSQTGQGDYNSPLHF
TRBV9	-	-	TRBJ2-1	TGTGCCAGCAGCACGACAGTCCGCTCCTACAATGAGCAGTTCTTC	CASSTTVRSYNEQFF
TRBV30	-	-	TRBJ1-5	TGTGCCTGGAGTGTACTGAGGGGTAGCAATCAGCCCCAGCATTTT	CAWSVLRGSNQPQHF
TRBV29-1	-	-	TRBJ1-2	TGCAGCGCTTCGGTTGGTAGCGGCGTCAGTGGCTACACCTTC	CSASVGSGVSGYTF
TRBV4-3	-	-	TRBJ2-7	TGCGCCAGCAGCCAACGGTCGGGGGGCTTCATCTACGAGCAGTACTTC	CASSQRSGGFIYEQYF
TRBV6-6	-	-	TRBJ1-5	TGTGCCAGCAGTTTCCGGGACGGGAGCAATCAGCCCCAGCATTTT	CASSFRDGSNQPQHF
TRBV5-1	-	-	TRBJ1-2	TGCGCCAGCAGCTCTGGCCACGGCTATGGCTACACCTTC	CASSSGHGYGYTF
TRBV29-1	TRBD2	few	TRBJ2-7	TGCAGCGTTACCGGACTAGCGGGGGGCTTAGCCTACGAGCAGTACTTC	CSVTGLAGGLAYEQYF
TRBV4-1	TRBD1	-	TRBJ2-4	TGCGCCAGCCGCGAAGTTGGACAGGTCTTAGCCAAAAACATTCAGTACTTC	CASREVGQVLAKNIQYF
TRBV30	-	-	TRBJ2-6	TGTGCCTGGACGGACTCTGGGGCCAACGTCCTGACTTTC	CAWTDSGANVLTF
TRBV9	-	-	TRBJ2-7	TGTGCCAGCAGCCCTCGGACCGTTCCCTACGAGCAGTACTTC	CASSPRTVPYEQYF
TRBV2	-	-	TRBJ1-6	TGTGCCAGCAGTGGTGAGGCAAGCTCCTATAATTCACCCCTCCACTTT	CASSGEASSYNSPLHF
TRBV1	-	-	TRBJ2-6	TGCACCAGTAGCCAAGTTGAGGCAGCTGGGGCCAACGTCCTGACTTTC	CTSSQVEAAGANVLTF
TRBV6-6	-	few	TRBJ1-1	TGTGCCAGCAGTTACCCACTCGAGGGGGCTTTCTTT	CASSYPLEGAFF
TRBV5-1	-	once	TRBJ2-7	TGCGCCAGCAGCGGTGGACAGAGGGGAGCCTACGAGCAGTACTTC	CASSGGQRGAYEQYF
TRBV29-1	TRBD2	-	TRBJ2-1	TGCAGCGTTCATCCGGGGGGATACAATGAGCAGTTCTTC	CSVHPGGYNEQFF
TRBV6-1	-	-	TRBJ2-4	TGTGCCAGCAGCCTCGTCATGGACATTCAGTACTTC	CASSLVMDIQYF
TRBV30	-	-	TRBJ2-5	TGTGCCTGGAGTGTTGGGGAGACCCAGTACTTC	CAWSVGETQYF
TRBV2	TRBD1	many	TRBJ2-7	TGTGCCAGCAGTGTCCCCTCCAACAGGGGGAACGAGCAGTACTTC	CASSVPSNRGNEQYF
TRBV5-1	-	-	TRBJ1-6	TGCGCCAGCAGCTTGGACAGGAGACCCTCCTATAATTCACCCCTCCACTTT	CASSLDRRPSYNSPLHF
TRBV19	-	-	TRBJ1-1	TGTGCCAGTAAGTACGGGAAGAACACTGAAGCTTTCTTT	CASKYGKNTEAFF
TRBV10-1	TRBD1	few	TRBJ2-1	TGCGCCAGCAGTGAGACAGGGGTGCAGGAGCAGTTCTTC	CASSETGVQEQFF
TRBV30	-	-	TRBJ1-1	TGTGCCTGGGCGTGGGGGACGAACACTGAAGCTTTCTTT	CAWAWGTNTEAFF
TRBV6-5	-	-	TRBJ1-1	TGTGCCAGCAGTTACGCAGACAGTAACACTGAAGCTTTCTTT	CASSYADSNTEAFF
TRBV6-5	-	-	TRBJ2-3	TGTGCCAGCAGTCCCCGGGACAGCACAGATACGCAGTATTTT	CASSPRDSTDTQYF
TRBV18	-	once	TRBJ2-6	TGTGCCAGCTCTTTGACCTCCAGGCCTGGGGCCAACGTCCTGACTTTC	CASSLTSRPGANVLTF
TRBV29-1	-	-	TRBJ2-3	TGCAGCGCCACCCAGGGTATCCCAGATACGCAGTATTTT	CSATQGIPDTQYF
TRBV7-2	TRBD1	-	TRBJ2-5	TGTGCCAGCAGCCAAACCACAGGGGGAAAGACCCAGTACTTC	CASSQTTGGKTQYF
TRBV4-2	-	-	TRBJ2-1	TGTGCCAGCAGCCCTACCCGACGTGATGAGCAGTTCTTC	CASSPTRRDEQFF